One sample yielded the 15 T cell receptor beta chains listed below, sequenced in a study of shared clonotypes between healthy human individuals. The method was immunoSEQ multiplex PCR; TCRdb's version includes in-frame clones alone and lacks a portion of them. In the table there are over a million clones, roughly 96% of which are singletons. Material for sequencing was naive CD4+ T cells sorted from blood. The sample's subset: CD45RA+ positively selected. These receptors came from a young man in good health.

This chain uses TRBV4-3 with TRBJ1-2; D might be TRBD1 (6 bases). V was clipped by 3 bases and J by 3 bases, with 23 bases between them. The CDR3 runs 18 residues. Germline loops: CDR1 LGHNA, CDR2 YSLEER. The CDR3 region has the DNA TGCGCCAGCAGCCACCCCGTACAGGGTGGCCGCACGGACTATGGCTACACCTTC. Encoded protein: CASSHPVQGGRTDYGYTF.

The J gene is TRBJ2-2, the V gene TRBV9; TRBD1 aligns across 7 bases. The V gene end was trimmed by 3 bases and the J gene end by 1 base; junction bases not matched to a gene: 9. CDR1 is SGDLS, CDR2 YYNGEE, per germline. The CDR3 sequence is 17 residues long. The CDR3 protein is CASSAHEGARNTGELFF. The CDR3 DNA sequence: TGTGCCAGCAGCGCCCATGAGGGGGCGCGGAACACCGGGGAGCTGTTTTTT.

The CDR3 sequence: CSASFLQSQYF. CDR3 DNA sequence: TGCAGTGCTAGTTTCTTACAAAGTCAGTACTTC. The V gene is TRBV20-1, the J gene TRBJ2-7; D gene uncertain. This CDR3 is 11 amino acids long. Germline lookup yields CDR1 DFQATT and CDR2 SNEGSKA (reference sequence). V lost 3 bases and J 10 bases, leaving 13 bases between the germline ends.

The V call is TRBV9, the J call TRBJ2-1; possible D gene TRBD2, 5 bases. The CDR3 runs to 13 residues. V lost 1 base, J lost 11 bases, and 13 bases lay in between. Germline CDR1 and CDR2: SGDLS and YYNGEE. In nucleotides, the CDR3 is TGTGCCAGCAGCGTACCTGGTAGGGAGCAGCAGTTCTTC. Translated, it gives CASSVPGREQQFF.

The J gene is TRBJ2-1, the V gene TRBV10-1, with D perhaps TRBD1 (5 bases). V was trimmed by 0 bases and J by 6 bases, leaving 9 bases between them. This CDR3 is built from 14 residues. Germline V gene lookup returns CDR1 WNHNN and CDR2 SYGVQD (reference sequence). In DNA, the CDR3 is TGCGCCAGCAGTGAGTCGGGCAGGGTCAATGAGCAGTTCTTC. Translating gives CASSESGRVNEQFF.

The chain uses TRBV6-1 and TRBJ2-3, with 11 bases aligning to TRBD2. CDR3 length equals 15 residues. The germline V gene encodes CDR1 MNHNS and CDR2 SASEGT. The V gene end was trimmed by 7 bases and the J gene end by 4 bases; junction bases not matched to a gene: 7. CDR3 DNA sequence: TGTGCCAGCACTAGGACTAGCGGGTTTCCAGATACGCAGTATTTT. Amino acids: CASTRTSGFPDTQYF.

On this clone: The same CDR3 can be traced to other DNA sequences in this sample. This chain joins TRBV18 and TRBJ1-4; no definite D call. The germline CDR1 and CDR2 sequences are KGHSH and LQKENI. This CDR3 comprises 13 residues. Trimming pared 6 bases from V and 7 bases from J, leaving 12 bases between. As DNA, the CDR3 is TGTGCCAGCTCGCCCCTCGGCGGTGAAAAACTGTTTTTT. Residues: CASSPLGGEKLFF.

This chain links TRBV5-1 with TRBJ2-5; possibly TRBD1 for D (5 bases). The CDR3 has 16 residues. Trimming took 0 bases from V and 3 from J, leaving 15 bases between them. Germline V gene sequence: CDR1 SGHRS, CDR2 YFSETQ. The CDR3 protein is CASSLDARVLKETQYF. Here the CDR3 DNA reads TGCGCCAGCAGCTTGGACGCCAGGGTCCTTAAAGAGACCCAGTACTTC.

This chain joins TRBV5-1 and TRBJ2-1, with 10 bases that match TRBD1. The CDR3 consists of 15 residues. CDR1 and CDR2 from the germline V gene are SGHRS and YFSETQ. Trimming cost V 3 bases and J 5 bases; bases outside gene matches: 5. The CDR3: CASSSGQGLDNEQFF. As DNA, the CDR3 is TGCGCCAGCAGCTCGGGACAGGGGCTGGACAATGAGCAGTTCTTC.

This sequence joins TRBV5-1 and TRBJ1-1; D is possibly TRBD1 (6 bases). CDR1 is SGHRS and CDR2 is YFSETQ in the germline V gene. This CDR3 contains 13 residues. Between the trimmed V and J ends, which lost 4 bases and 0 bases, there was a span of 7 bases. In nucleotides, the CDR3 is TGCGCCAGCAGCCGGGGGCTGAACACTGAAGCTTTCTTT. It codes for CASSRGLNTEAFF.

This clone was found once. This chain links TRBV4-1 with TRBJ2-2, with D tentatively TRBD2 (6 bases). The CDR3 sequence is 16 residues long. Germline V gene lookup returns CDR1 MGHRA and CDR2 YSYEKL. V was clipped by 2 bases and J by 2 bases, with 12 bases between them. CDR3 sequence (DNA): TGCGCCAGCAGCCAATTCGGGACTCCTAACACCGGGGAGCTGTTTTTT. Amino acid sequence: CASSQFGTPNTGELFF.

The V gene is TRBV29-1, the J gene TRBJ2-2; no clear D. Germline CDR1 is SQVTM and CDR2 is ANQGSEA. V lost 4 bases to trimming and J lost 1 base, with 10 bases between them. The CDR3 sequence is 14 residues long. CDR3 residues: CSVASTVNTGELFF. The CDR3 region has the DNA TGCAGCGTTGCCTCCACCGTGAACACCGGGGAGCTGTTTTTT.

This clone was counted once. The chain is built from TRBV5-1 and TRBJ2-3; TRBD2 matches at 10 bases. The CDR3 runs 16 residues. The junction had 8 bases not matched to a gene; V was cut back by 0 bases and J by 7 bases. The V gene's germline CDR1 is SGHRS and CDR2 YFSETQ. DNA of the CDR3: TGCGCCAGCAGCTTGGCCTCTCCTAGCGGGAGTAATACGCAGTATTTT. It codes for CASSLASPSGSNTQYF.

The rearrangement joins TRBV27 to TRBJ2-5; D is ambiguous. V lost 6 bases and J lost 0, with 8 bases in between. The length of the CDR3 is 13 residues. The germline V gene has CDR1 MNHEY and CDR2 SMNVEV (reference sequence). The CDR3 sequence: CASSLQYQETQYF. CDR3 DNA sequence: TGTGCCAGCAGCTTGCAGTACCAAGAGACCCAGTACTTC.

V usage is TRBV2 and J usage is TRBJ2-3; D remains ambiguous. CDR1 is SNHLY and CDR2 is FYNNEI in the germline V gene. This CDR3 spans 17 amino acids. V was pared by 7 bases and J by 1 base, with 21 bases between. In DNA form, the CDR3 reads TGTGCCAGCACCCCGCCCTGGATTGACACTCGCACAGATACGCAGTATTTT. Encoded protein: CASTPPWIDTRTDTQYF.